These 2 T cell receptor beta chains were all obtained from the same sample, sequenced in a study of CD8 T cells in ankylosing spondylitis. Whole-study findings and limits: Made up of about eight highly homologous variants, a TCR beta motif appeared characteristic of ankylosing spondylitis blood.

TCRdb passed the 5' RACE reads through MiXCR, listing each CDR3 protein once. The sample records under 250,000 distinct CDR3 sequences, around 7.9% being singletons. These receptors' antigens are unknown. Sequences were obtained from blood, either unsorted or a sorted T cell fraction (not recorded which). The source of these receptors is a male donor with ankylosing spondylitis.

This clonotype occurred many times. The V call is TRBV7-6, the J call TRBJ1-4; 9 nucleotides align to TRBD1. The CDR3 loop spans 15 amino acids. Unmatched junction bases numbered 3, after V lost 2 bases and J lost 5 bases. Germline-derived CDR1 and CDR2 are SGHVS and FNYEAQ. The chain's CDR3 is CASSLIGTGNEKLFF. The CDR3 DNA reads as TGTGCCAGCAGCTTAATAGGGACAGGGAATGAAAAACTGTTTTTT.

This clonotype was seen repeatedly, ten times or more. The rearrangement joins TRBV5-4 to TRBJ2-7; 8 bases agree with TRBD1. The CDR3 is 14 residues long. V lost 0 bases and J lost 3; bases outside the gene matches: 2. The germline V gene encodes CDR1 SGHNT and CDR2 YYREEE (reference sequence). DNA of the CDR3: TGTGCCAGCAGCTTGGACAGGGGGAGCTACGAGCAGTACTTC. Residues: CASSLDRGSYEQYF.